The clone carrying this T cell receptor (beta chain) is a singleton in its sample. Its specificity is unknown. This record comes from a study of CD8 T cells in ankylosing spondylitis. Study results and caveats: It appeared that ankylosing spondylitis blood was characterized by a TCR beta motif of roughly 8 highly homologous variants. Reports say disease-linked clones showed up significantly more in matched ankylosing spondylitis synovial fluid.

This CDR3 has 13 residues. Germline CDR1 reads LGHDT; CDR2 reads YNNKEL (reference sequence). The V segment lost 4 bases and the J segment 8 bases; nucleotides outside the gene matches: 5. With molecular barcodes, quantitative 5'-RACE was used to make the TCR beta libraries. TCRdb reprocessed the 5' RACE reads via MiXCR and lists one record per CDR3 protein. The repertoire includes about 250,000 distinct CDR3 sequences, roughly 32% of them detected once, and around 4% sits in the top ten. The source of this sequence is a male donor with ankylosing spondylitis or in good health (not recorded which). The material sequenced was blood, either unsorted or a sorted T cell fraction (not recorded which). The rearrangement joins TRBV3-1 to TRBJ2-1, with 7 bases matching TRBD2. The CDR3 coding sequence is TGTGCCAGCAGCCGGGCGGGGGAGGATGAGCAGTTCTTC. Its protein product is CASSRAGEDEQFF.